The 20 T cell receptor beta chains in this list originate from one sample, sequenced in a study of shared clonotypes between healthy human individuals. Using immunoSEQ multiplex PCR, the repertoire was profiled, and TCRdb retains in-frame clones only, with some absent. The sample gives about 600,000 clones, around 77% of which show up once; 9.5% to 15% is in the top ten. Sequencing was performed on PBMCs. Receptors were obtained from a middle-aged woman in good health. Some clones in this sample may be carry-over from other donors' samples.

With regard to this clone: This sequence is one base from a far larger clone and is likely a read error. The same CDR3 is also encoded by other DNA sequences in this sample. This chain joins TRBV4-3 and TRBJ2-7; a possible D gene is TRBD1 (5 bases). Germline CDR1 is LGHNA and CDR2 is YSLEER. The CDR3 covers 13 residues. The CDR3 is CASSQDWGVEQYF. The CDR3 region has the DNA TGCGCCAGTAGCCAAGATTGGGGCGTCGAGCAGTACTTC.

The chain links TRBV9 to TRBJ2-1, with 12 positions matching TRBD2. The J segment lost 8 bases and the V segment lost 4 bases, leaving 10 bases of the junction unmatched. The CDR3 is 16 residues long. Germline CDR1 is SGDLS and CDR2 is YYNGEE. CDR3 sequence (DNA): TGTGCCAGCAGCCCAAGACTAGCGGGAGACTCTCATGAGCAGTTCTTC. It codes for CASSPRLAGDSHEQFF.

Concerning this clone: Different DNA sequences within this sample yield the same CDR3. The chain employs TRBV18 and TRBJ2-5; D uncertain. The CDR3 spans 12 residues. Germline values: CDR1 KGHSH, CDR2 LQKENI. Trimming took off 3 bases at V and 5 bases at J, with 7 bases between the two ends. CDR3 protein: CASSPERETQYF. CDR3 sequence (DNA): TGTGCCAGCTCACCGGAGAGGGAGACCCAGTACTTC. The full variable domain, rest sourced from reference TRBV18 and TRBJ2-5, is NAGVMQNPRHLVRRRGQEARLRCSPMKGHSHVYWYRQLPEEGLKFMVYLQKENIIDESGMPKERFSAEFPKEGPSILRIQQVVRGDSAAYFCASSPERETQYFGPGTRLLVL.

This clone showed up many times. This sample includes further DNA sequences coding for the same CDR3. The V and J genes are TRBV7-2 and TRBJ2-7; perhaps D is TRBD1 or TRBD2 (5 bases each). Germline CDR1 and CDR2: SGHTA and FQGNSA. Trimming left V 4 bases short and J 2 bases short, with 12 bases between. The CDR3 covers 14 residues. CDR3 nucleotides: TGTGCCAGCAGCTCCCGGGACGGGGCCTACGAGCAGTACTTC. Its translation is CASSSRDGAYEQYF.

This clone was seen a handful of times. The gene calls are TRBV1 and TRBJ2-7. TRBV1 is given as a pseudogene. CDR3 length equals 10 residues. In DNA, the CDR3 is TGCACCAGCAGCCCCTACGAGCAGTACTTC. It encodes CTSSPYEQYF.

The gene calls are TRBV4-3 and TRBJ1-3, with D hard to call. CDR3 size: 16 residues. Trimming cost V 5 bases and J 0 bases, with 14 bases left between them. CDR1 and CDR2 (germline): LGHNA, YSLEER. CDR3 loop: CASSNRAGYSGNTIYF. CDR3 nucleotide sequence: TGCGCCAGCAGCAACCGGGCCGGCTACTCTGGAAACACCATATATTTT.

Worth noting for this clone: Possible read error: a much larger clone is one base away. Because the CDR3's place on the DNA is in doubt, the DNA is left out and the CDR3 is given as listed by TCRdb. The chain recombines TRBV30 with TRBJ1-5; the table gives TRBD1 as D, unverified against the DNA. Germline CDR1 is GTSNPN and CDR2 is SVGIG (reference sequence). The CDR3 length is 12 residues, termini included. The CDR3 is CAWGPGTGPEHF.

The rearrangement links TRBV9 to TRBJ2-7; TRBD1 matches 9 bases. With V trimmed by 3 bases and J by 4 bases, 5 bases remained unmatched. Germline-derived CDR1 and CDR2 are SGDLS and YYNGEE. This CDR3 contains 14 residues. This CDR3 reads CASSGGQGSYEQYF. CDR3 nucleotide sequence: TGTGCCAGCAGCGGGGGACAGGGTTCTTACGAGCAGTACTTC.

The CDR3 nucleotides are TGTGCCAGCAGTGGACTCCTGCGCTCTGGAAACACCATATATTTT. It encodes CASSGLLRSGNTIYF. The rearrangement joins TRBV28 to TRBJ1-3; D ambiguous. Trimming cost V 5 bases and J 0 bases, with 11 bases left between them. The CDR3 totals 15 residues. Germline CDR1 MDHEN, CDR2 SYDVKM.

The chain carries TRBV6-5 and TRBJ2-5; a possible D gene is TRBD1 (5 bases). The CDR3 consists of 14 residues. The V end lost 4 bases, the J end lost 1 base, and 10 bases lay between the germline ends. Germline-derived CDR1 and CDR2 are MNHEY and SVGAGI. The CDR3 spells CASSWRQSQETQYF. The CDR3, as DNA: TGTGCCAGCAGTTGGCGACAGAGCCAAGAGACCCAGTACTTC.

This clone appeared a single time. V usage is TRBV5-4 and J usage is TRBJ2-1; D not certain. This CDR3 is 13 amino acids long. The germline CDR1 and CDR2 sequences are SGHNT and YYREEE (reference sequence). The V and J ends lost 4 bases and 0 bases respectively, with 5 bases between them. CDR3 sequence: CASSHPSYNEQFF. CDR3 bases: TGTGCCAGCAGCCACCCCTCCTACAATGAGCAGTTCTTC.

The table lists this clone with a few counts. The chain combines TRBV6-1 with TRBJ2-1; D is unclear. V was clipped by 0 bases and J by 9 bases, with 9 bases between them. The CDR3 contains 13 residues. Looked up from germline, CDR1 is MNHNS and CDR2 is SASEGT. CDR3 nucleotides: TGTGCCAGCAGTGAAGCGGAGCGCGGTGAGCAGTTCTTC. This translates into CASSEAERGEQFF.

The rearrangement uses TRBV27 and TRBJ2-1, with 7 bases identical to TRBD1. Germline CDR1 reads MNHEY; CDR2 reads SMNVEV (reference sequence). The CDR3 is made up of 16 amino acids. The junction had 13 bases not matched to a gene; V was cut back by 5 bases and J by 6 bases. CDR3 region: CASSLGVNRGINEQFF. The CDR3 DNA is TGTGCCAGCAGTCTAGGAGTGAACAGGGGTATCAATGAGCAGTTCTTC.

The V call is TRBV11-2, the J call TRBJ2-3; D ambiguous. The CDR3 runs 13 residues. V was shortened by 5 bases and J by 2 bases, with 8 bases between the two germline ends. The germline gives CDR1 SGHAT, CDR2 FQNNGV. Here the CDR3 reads CASSKAYTDTQYF. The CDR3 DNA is TGTGCCAGCAGCAAGGCCTACACAGATACGCAGTATTTT. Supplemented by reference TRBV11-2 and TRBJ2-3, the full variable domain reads EAGVAQSPRYKIIEKRQSVAFWCNPISGHATLYWYQQILGQGPKLLIQFQNNGVVDDSQLPKDRFSAERLKGVDSTLKIQPAKLEDSAVYLCASSKAYTDTQYFGPGTRLTVL.

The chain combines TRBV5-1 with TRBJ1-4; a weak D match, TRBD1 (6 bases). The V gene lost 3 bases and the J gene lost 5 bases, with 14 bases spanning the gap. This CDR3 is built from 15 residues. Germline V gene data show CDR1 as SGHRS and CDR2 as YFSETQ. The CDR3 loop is CASSSAGDTNEKLFF. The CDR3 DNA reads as TGCGCCAGCAGCTCGGCAGGGGATACGAATGAAAAACTGTTTTTT.

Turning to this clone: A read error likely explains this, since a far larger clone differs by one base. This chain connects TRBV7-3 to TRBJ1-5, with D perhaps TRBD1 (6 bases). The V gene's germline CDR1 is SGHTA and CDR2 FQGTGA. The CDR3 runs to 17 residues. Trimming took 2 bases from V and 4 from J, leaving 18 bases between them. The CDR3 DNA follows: TGTGCCAGCAGCTTAGCCTACAGGGATGATGGGAATCAGCCCCAGCATTTT. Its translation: CASSLAYRDDGNQPQHF.

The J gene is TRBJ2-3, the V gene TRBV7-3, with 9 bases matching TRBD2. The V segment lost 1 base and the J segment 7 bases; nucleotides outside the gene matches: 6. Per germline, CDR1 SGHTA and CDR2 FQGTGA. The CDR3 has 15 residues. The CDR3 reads CASSLSTSGFHTQYF. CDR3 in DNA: TGTGCCAGCAGCTTAAGTACTAGCGGGTTTCATACGCAGTATTTT.

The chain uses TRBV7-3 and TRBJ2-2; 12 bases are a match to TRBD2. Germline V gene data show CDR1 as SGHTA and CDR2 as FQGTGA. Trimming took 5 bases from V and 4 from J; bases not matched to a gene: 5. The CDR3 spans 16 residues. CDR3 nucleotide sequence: TGTGCCAGCAGCCCGCGACTAGCGGGAGTCACCGGGGAGCTGTTTTTT. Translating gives CASSPRLAGVTGELFF. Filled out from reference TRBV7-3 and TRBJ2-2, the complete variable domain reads GAGVSQTPSNKVTEKGKYVELRCDPISGHTALYWYRQSLGQGPEFLIYFQGTGAADDSGLPNDRFFAVRPEGSVSTLKIQRTERGDSAVYLCASSPRLAGVTGELFFGEGSRLTVL.

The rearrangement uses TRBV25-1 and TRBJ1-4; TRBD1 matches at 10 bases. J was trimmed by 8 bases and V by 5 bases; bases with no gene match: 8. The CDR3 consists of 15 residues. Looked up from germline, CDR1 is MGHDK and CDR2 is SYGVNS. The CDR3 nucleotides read TGTGCCAGCAGTATTCAAGGACAGGGGGAAGAAAAACTGTTTTTT. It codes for CASSIQGQGEEKLFF.

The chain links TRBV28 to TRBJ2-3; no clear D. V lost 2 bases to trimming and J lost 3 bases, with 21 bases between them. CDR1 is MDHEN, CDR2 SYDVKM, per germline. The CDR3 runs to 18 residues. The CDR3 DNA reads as TGTGCCAGCAGTTTAAAGGCCCCCTTCTGGGCTGGGACAGATACGCAGTATTTT. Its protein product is CASSLKAPFWAGTDTQYF.